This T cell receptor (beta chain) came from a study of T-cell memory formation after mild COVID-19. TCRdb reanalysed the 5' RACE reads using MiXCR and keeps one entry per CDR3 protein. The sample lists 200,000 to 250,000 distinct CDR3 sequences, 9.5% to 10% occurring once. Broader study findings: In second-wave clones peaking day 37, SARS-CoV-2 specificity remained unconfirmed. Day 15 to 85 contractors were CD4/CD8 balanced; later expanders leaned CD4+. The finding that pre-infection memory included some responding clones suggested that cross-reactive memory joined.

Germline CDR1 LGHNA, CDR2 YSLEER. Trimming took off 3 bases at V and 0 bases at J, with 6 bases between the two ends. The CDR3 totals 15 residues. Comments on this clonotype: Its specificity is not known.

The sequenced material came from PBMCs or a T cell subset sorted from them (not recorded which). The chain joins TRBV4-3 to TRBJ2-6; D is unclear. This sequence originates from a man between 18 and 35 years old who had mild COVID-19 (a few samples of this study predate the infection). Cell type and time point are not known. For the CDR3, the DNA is TGCGCCAGCAGCCATGGCGCCTCTGGGGCCAACGTCCTGACTTTC. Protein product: CASSHGASGANVLTF.